This T cell receptor (beta chain) is drawn from a study of cytomegalovirus exposure and HLA in healthy donors. Study-wide results and limits: The study put some 150 TCR beta chains on its list as cytomegalovirus-associated. HLA alleles showed associations with about 15,000 TCR beta sequences in a later analysis, at a 0.05 false discovery rate. TCR beta V segments were, for the most part, productive about 87% or about 30% of the time in an earlier analysis. Serostatus for CMV was the only available immune exposure information.

Only a few counts were recorded for this clone. Its antigen is still unknown. This specimen includes other DNA sequences encoding the same CDR3. With V trimmed by 2 bases and J by 5 bases, 2 bases remained unmatched. This CDR3 contains 13 residues. CDR1 is SEHNR and CDR2 is FQNEAQ in the germline V gene (reference sequence). Both 60 Vbeta primers and 13 Jbeta primers went into the PCR. Profiled with immunoSEQ multiplex PCR; TCRdb holds only in-frame clones, not every one. Of about 140,000 clones listed, roughly 75% were seen once; the top ten hold around 3.4%. The chain is built from TRBV7-9 and TRBJ1-1; 7 bases map to TRBD1. Material: PBMCs. This sequence was found in a man aged 35 to 55 in good health and CMV-seronegative. The CDR3 loop is CASSLQGGTEAFF. The CDR3 DNA sequence: TGTGCCAGCAGCTTACAGGGGGGAACTGAAGCTTTCTTT.